The 21 T cell receptor beta chains presented below share a single source sample, sequenced in a study of blood T cell repertoires in COVID-19. Only in-frame clones appear in the TCRdb table, and some are missing; sequencing was by immunoSEQ multiplex PCR. The sample consists of 250,000 to 400,000 clones, approximately 89% of them appearing once. The sample taken for sequencing was peripheral blood. All receptors come from a woman aged 25 to 39 with COVID-19, enrolled during active disease.

The rearrangement joins TRBV7-9 to TRBJ1-1; TRBD1 matches at 7 bases. This CDR3 region has 13 residues. The junction had 7 bases not matched to a gene; V was cut back by 4 bases and J by 8 bases. Germline-derived CDR1 and CDR2 are SEHNR and FQNEAQ (reference sequence). The CDR3 DNA follows: TGTGCCAGCAGCTCCCGGGACAGTGTCGAAGCTTTCTTT. It specifies CASSSRDSVEAFF. The full variable domain, with the rest looked up from reference TRBV7-9 and TRBJ1-1, is DTGVSQNPRHKITKRGQNVTFRCDPISEHNRLYWYRQTLGQGPEFLTYFQNEAQLEKSRLLSDRFSAERPKGSFSTLEIQRTEQGDSAMYLCASSSRDSVEAFFGQGTRLTVV.

The genes are TRBV11-2 and TRBJ2-7; no firm D call. V was pared by 4 bases and J by 3 bases, with 10 bases between. From germline, CDR1 is SGHAT and CDR2 FQNNGV. The CDR3 extends over 13 amino acids. The DNA for the CDR3 is TGTGCCAGCAGCTACAACACCGTCTACGAGCAGTACGTC. This translates into CASSYNTVYEQYV.

This CDR3 is CASSFNGYTEAFF. CDR3 sequence (DNA): TGCGCCAGCAGCTTTAACGGTTACACTGAAGCTTTCTTT. V is TRBV5-1 and J is TRBJ1-1; the D is unclear. Per germline, CDR1 SGHRS and CDR2 YFSETQ. The germline V and J ends were trimmed by 2 bases and 3 bases, with 8 bases remaining between them. The CDR3 spans 13 residues.

This clone was recorded once. This chain connects TRBV18 to TRBJ2-1; D is unclear. Trimming stripped 6 bases from V and 7 bases from J, with 16 bases between. This CDR3 spans 14 amino acids. Per the germline V gene, CDR1 is KGHSH and CDR2 is LQKENI. The CDR3 is CASSLGAVQNEQFF. In DNA form, the CDR3 reads TGTGCCAGCTCGCTAGGCGCAGTTCAGAATGAGCAGTTCTTC.

The chain links TRBV7-3 to TRBJ2-5; 8 bases line up with TRBD2. Germline CDR1 and CDR2: SGHTA and FQGTGA. V lost 2 bases and J lost 5; bases outside the gene matches: 7. The CDR3 extends over 15 amino acids. In nucleotides, the CDR3 is TGTGCCAGCAGCTTAGGGGGACTAGTGAGCGAGACCCAGTACTTC. Encoded protein: CASSLGGLVSETQYF. The full variable domain, rest sourced from reference TRBV7-3 and TRBJ2-5, is GAGVSQTPSNKVTEKGKYVELRCDPISGHTALYWYRQSLGQGPEFLIYFQGTGAADDSGLPNDRFFAVRPEGSVSTLKIQRTERGDSAVYLCASSLGGLVSETQYFGPGTRLLVL.

The sample holds one count of this clone. V is TRBV6-2 or TRBV6-3 and J is TRBJ1-3, with a possible D match to TRBD1 (6 bases). The V and J ends lost 5 bases and 0 bases respectively, with 14 bases between them. The CDR3 has 16 amino acids. Germline V gives CDR1 MNHEY, CDR2 SVGEGT. DNA for the CDR3: TGTGCCAGCAGTGACACGGGACACGGCTCTGGAAACACCATATATTTT. Translated: CASSDTGHGSGNTIYF.

V gene TRBV6-5 combines with J gene TRBJ1-4, with 9 nucleotides matching TRBD1. CDR3 size: 14 residues. After removal of 6 bases from V and 12 bases from J, the junction contained 11 bases not matched to a gene. Germline V gene sequence: CDR1 MNHEY, CDR2 SVGAGI. As DNA, the CDR3 is TGTGCCAGCAGGCCCAGGACAGGGGCGAAGGAACTGTTTTTT. It translates to CASRPRTGAKELFF.

The chain's CDR3 is CASSLGMTGWNTEAFF. The CDR3 region has the DNA TGTGCCAGCAGCTTGGGGATGACAGGGTGGAACACTGAAGCTTTCTTT. V is TRBV7-9 and J is TRBJ1-1; 7 positions agree with TRBD1. Germline V CDR1 and CDR2: SEHNR, FQNEAQ (reference sequence). V lost 3 bases to trimming and J lost 1 base; unmatched junction nucleotides: 8. The CDR3 runs 16 residues.

The rearrangement joins TRBV5-1 to TRBJ2-3, with unresolved D. Looked up from germline, CDR1 is SGHRS and CDR2 is YFSETQ. The V end lost 0 bases, the J end lost 4 bases, and 9 bases lay between the germline ends. There are 14 residues in the CDR3. The DNA for the CDR3 is TGCGCCAGCAGCTTGGCGGGTTTTGCAGATACGCAGTATTTT. This sequence encodes CASSLAGFADTQYF.

The sample holds a few counts of this clone. V gene TRBV11-3 combines with J gene TRBJ2-5; D is perhaps TRBD2 (5 bases). The CDR3 covers 15 residues. Germline CDR1 SGHNT, CDR2 YENEEA. The germline V and J ends were trimmed by 5 bases and 4 bases, with 17 bases remaining between them. CDR3: CASSTRTSGGETQYF. In DNA form, the CDR3 reads TGTGCCAGCAGCACCCGGACCAGCGGTGGAGAGACCCAGTACTTC.

This chain joins TRBV3-1 (or the pseudogene TRBV3-2) and TRBJ2-6; no firm D call. CDR1 LGHDT and CDR2 YNNKEL come from the germline V gene (reference sequence). This CDR3 has 13 residues. Between the trimmed V and J ends, which lost 8 bases and 0 bases, there was a span of 5 bases. The chain's CDR3 is CASADSGANVLTF. CDR3 DNA sequence: TGTGCCAGCGCGGACTCTGGGGCCAACGTCCTGACTTTC.

V usage is TRBV18 and J usage is TRBJ1-1; TRBD1 matches at 9 bases. This CDR3 is 14 amino acids long. The trim removed 2 bases at V and 4 bases at J, leaving 2 bases unmatched. Germline CDR1 and CDR2: KGHSH and LQKENI. The CDR3 spells CASSPATGGTEAFF. CDR3 sequence (DNA): TGTGCCAGCTCACCAGCGACAGGGGGCACTGAAGCTTTCTTT.

This clone was seen once. In DNA, the CDR3 is TGTGCCAGCAGCGTAGCTGGGCAGGGTTTGCATTCACCCCTCCACTTT. This gives the protein CASSVAGQGLHSPLHF. The chain has TRBV9 and TRBJ1-6; tentative D call: TRBD1 (5 bases). V was pared by 0 bases and J by 8 bases, with 15 bases between. The CDR3 length is 16 residues. Germline V lookup: CDR1 SGDLS, CDR2 YYNGEE.

The chain links TRBV2 to TRBJ1-2, with no clear D. V dropped 4 bases and J dropped 0 bases, with 9 bases sitting between them. This CDR3 is 14 amino acids long. Germline V gives CDR1 SNHLY, CDR2 FYNNEI. The CDR3 nucleotides are TGTGCCAGCAGTGTGGAGGGTTCTAACTATGGCTACACCTTC. Translating it yields CASSVEGSNYGYTF. The full variable domain, completed using reference TRBV2 and TRBJ1-2, is EPEVTQTPSHQVTQMGQEVILRCVPISNHLYFYWYRQILGQKVEFLVSFYNNEISEKSEIFDDQFSVERPDGSNFTLKIRSTKLEDSAMYFCASSVEGSNYGYTFGSGTRLTVV.

The J gene is TRBJ1-1, the V gene TRBV18, with a possible D match to TRBD1 (5 bases). The germline CDR1 and CDR2 sequences are KGHSH and LQKENI. The CDR3 is 14 residues long. V was trimmed by 8 bases and J by 0 bases, leaving 13 bases between them. The CDR3 here is CASTPSGVNTEAFF. DNA of the CDR3: TGTGCCAGCACCCCTTCGGGGGTGAACACTGAAGCTTTCTTT.

The J gene is TRBJ1-5, the V gene TRBV2, with unresolved D. This CDR3 spans 13 amino acids. CDR1 is SNHLY, CDR2 FYNNEI, per germline. V was trimmed by 3 bases and J by 9 bases, leaving 12 bases between them. CDR3 region: CASSDWSTGPQHF. The CDR3 bases are TGTGCCAGCAGTGATTGGTCCACGGGGCCCCAGCATTTT.

The chain couples TRBV9 to TRBJ2-3, with 8 bases matching TRBD1. The germline V gene has CDR1 SGDLS and CDR2 YYNGEE. The CDR3 has 17 residues. J lost 4 bases, V lost 0 bases, and 10 bases had no gene match. The CDR3 sequence is CASSVAGAGGKADTQYF. The DNA for the CDR3 is TGTGCCAGCAGCGTAGCAGGGGCAGGGGGCAAGGCAGATACGCAGTATTTT.

This clone was detected a few times. The chain uses TRBV6-2 or TRBV6-3 and TRBJ2-7; D might be TRBD2 (5 bases). The CDR3 spans 14 residues. Germline CDR1 reads MNHEY; CDR2 reads SVGEGT. Between the trimmed V and J ends, which lost 5 bases and 0 bases, there was a span of 11 bases. The DNA of the CDR3 is TGTGCCAGCAGTGACCTGAGCGGCTCCTACGAGCAGTACGTC. Protein sequence: CASSDLSGSYEQYV.

The chain has TRBV3-1 (or the pseudogene TRBV3-2) and TRBJ2-3; 8 bases match TRBD2. The V gene end was trimmed by 8 bases and the J gene end by 3 bases; junction bases not matched to a gene: 7. The CDR3 is 14 amino acids. CDR1 is LGHDT and CDR2 is YNNKEL in the germline V gene (reference sequence). CDR3 sequence reads: CASRPGGLTDTQYF. In nucleotides, the CDR3 is TGTGCCAGCCGGCCGGGGGGGCTGACAGATACGCAGTATTTT.

This clone was seen a few times. The chain uses TRBV10-3 and TRBJ1-3; maybe TRBD1 (6 bases). Germline values: CDR1 ENHRY, CDR2 SYGVKD. V was clipped by 5 bases and J by 3 bases, with 11 bases between them. The CDR3 spans 14 residues. The CDR3 DNA reads TGTGCCATCAGTCGGGACATTAGTGGAAACACCATATATTTT. Protein sequence: CAISRDISGNTIYF.

DNA for the CDR3: TGTGCCAGCAGCTCTATACAGGGGTTCGGGGAGACCCAGTACTTC. Translating it yields CASSSIQGFGETQYF. V is TRBV7-6 and J is TRBJ2-5; 7 bases are a match to TRBD1. This CDR3 region has 15 residues. Germline CDR1 is SGHVS and CDR2 is FNYEAQ. Germline trimming cut 4 bases from V and 5 bases from J; bases unmatched to any gene: 10.